This T cell receptor (beta chain) comes out of a study of T cell responses to AZD1222 COVID-19 vaccine. Study-level results: Clonal diversity was possibly underestimated, and white British individuals and females predominated among donors. There were vaccine-associated CD4 TCRs across spike, dominant at 160-218 and 743-854. Baseline antibody screening turned up just a handful of seropositive AZD1222 recipients.

Repertoires were generated with immunoSEQ multiplex PCR, while TCRdb's copy carries only in-frame clones and drops some. The sample holds 95,000 to 150,000 clones, 75% to 90% seen once. This clone appeared once. Its antigen remains unknown. The sequences come from peripheral blood, collected on day 0 of AZD1222 vaccination. The clonotype originates from an adult in good health.

Here the CDR3 DNA reads TGTGCCAGCAGCCGAGGGGGGAATGAGCAGTTCTTC. This codes for CASSRGGNEQFF. The chain joins TRBV7-9 to TRBJ2-1, with D perhaps given as TRBD1 or TRBD2 (6 bases each). Germline values: CDR1 SEHNR, CDR2 FQNEAQ (reference sequence). There are 12 residues in the CDR3. The V and J ends lost 5 bases and 7 bases respectively, with 9 bases between them. Together with reference TRBV7-9 and TRBJ2-1, the CDR3 gives the full variable domain: DTGVSQNPRHKITKRGQNVTFRCDPISEHNRLYWYRQTLGQGPEFLTYFQNEAQLEKSRLLSDRFSAERPKGSFSTLEIQRTEQGDSAMYLCASSRGGNEQFFGPGTRLTVL.